Listed here are 8 T cell receptor beta chains from one sample, sequenced in a study of blood T cells in healthy people across ages. Using a J-beta primer mix together with a sample-barcoded 5' primer, a second PCR was run for roughly 7 to 11 cycles. TCRdb re-derived calls from the 5' RACE reads in MiXCR, one entry per CDR3 protein. The sample consists of about 730,000 distinct CDR3 sequences, around 46% of them appearing once. Material for sequencing was blood. These receptors came from a woman aged 55-69 years in good health.

This clonotype was counted only a few times. V and J are TRBV2 and TRBJ2-1; perhaps TRBD2 as D (6 bases). The CDR3 spans 15 residues. Germline V gene lookup returns CDR1 SNHLY and CDR2 FYNNEI. V was cut by 6 bases and J by 3 bases, with 15 bases left in between. The CDR3 protein is CASRGPGDLYNEQFF. The CDR3 DNA reads as TGTGCCAGCAGAGGGCCGGGGGATCTCTACAATGAGCAGTTCTTC.

Only one count was recorded for this clonotype. The rearrangement joins TRBV20-1 to TRBJ2-1; D call uncertain. Germline V gene sequence: CDR1 DFQATT, CDR2 SNEGSKA (reference sequence). V lost 6 bases, J lost 9 bases, and 15 bases lay in between. The CDR3 is made up of 12 amino acids. This CDR3 reads CSAGLLTTEQFF. The CDR3 nucleotides are TGCAGTGCCGGGCTCCTAACAACTGAGCAGTTCTTC.

This clonotype was seen only a few times. CDR3 nucleotide sequence: TGCGCCAGCAGCTTGATGGCTCAAGGGACAGCCTACGAGCAGTACTTC. The encoded protein is CASSLMAQGTAYEQYF. V is TRBV5-1 and J is TRBJ2-4; 7 positions match TRBD1. With the DNA end fitting TRBJ2-7 better, the J assignment may be wrong. CDR1 is SGHRS and CDR2 is YFSETQ in the germline V gene. There are 16 residues in the CDR3.

The rearrangement joins TRBV4-1 to TRBJ2-7, with 8 positions matching TRBD1. The V gene end was trimmed by 0 bases and the J gene end by 3 bases; junction bases not matched to a gene: 7. CDR3 length equals 16 residues. Germline assignment: CDR1 MGHRA and CDR2 YSYEKL. The chain's CDR3 is CASSQDGRTGIYEQYF. For the CDR3, the DNA is TGCGCCAGCAGCCAAGATGGAAGGACAGGGATCTACGAGCAGTACTTC.

To note about this clonotype: The junction departs from the called germline gene at one end, perhaps through a read error. The CDR3 region has the DNA TGTGCCGGCAGAAGTAGGGTGGCCGATGAAAAACTGTTTTTT. It codes for CAGRSRVADEKLFF. The rearrangement uses TRBV6-2 or TRBV6-3 and TRBJ1-4, with unresolved D. The germline V gene encodes CDR1 MNHEY and CDR2 SVGEGT. The CDR3 spans 14 residues.

This clonotype has more than one count but fewer than ten. The chain is built from TRBV9 and TRBJ2-7; TRBD1 aligns across 11 bases. The CDR3 loop spans 17 amino acids. Germline V CDR1 and CDR2: SGDLS, YYNGEE. V shed 0 bases, J shed 5 bases, and the junction held 10 bases outside the gene matches. The chain's CDR3 is CASSVDSGGQGANEQYF. As DNA, the CDR3 is TGTGCCAGCAGCGTAGATAGTGGAGGACAGGGGGCAAACGAGCAGTACTTC.

This clonotype has just one count. The chain is built from TRBV12-3 or TRBV12-4 and TRBJ1-1, with D unresolved. The CDR3 contains 13 residues. The V and J ends lost 3 bases and 5 bases respectively, with 10 bases between them. The CDR3 is CASSFGPGTEAFF. The CDR3 DNA is TGTGCCAGCAGTTTTGGGCCCGGGACTGAAGCTTTCTTT.

The chain employs TRBV20-1 and TRBJ2-3; unclear D gene. The CDR3 contains 15 residues. Trimming stripped 0 bases from V and 2 bases from J, with 12 bases between. Per the germline V gene, CDR1 is DFQATT and CDR2 is SNEGSKA (reference sequence). The CDR3 DNA reads as TGCAGTGCTAGAGATCTAGGACGGGCCACAGATACGCAGTATTTT. Amino acids: CSARDLGRATDTQYF.